The 12 T cell receptor beta chains given below trace back to one sample, sequenced in a study of CD8+ T cells in alopecia areata. Extracted RNA was reverse transcribed, and the resulting cDNA served as sequencing template. Produced via immunoSEQ multiplex PCR; TCRdb's table is partial and in-frame only. The table lists 180,000 or so clones, 50% to 70% of them singletons. Material: CD4+ T cells sorted from blood, obtained at week 0. Receptors were obtained from a human donor with alopecia areata.

The chain uses TRBV30 and TRBJ1-5; D gene uncertain. CDR3 length: 14 residues. The V end lost 2 bases, the J end lost 1 base, and 9 bases lay between the germline ends. CDR1 is GTSNPN, CDR2 SVGIG, per germline (reference sequence). The chain's CDR3 is CAWSFSTSNQPQHF. The CDR3, as DNA: TGTGCCTGGAGTTTTTCCACGAGCAATCAGCCCCAGCATTTT. Full variable domain (missing parts from reference TRBV30 and TRBJ1-5): SQTIHQWPATLVQPVGSPLSLECTVEGTSNPNLYWYRQAAGRGLQLLFYSVGIGQISSEVPQNLSASRPQDRQFILSSKKLLLSDSGFYLCAWSFSTSNQPQHFGDGTRLSIL.

The genes are TRBV2 and TRBJ2-3; D is perhaps TRBD2 (7 bases). Trimming cost V 1 base and J 2 bases, with 10 bases left between them. Germline-derived CDR1 and CDR2 are SNHLY and FYNNEI. The CDR3 sequence is 15 residues long. Here the CDR3 reads CASSEGRGATDTQYF. The DNA for the CDR3 is TGTGCCAGCAGTGAAGGACGGGGGGCCACAGATACGCAGTATTTT. Looking up the rest from reference TRBV2 and TRBJ2-3 gives the full variable domain: EPEVTQTPSHQVTQMGQEVILRCVPISNHLYFYWYRQILGQKVEFLVSFYNNEISEKSEIFDDQFSVERPDGSNFTLKIRSTKLEDSAMYFCASSEGRGATDTQYFGPGTRLTVL.

This rearrangement joins TRBV9 to TRBJ1-6; no definite D call. The ends were cut back, 0 bases at V and 8 bases at J, with 9 bases in the middle. This CDR3 comprises 14 residues. Germline V gives CDR1 SGDLS, CDR2 YYNGEE. The CDR3 nucleotides read TGTGCCAGCAGCGTAGACAGAACCTATTCACCCCTCCACTTT. This translates into CASSVDRTYSPLHF.

The table lists this clone with a few counts. The V gene is TRBV7-2, the J gene TRBJ1-2; D possibly corresponds to TRBD1 (6 bases). CDR1 and CDR2 from the germline V gene are SGHTA and FQGNSA. V was shortened by 5 bases and J by 5 bases, with 18 bases between the two germline ends. The CDR3 loop spans 15 amino acids. The CDR3 protein is CASSIRQTGPYGYTF. CDR3 bases: TGTGCCAGCAGCATACGACAAACAGGGCCGTATGGCTACACCTTC.

The CDR3 coding sequence is TGTGCCAGCAGCTTATACGGCCCTACAGGGGGCGGCTACACCTTC. Its translation: CASSLYGPTGGGYTF. The genes are TRBV7-2 and TRBJ1-2, with 9 bases that match TRBD1. The ends lost 2 bases at V and 8 bases at J; junction bases unmatched: 9. Looked up from germline, CDR1 is SGHTA and CDR2 is FQGNSA. This CDR3 is 15 amino acids long.

In this sample, this clone turned up once. The chain uses TRBV30 and TRBJ2-3; TRBD2 might be the D (6 bases). Trimming took off 8 bases at V and 2 bases at J, with 14 bases between the two ends. This CDR3 region has 13 residues. In germline, CDR1 is GTSNPN, CDR2 SVGIG (reference sequence). The CDR3 sequence: CAGQAGSTDTQYF. The CDR3 DNA follows: TGTGCCGGACAAGCGGGTTCCACAGATACGCAGTATTTT.

The gene calls are TRBV7-2 and TRBJ1-5; possible D gene TRBD1, 5 bases. The CDR3 sequence is 15 residues long. Per the germline V gene, CDR1 is SGHTA and CDR2 is FQGNSA. Trimming took off 5 bases at V and 0 bases at J, with 11 bases between the two ends. This chain's CDR3 is CASSRGTDSNQPQHF. As DNA, the CDR3 is TGTGCCAGCAGCCGCGGGACGGATAGCAATCAGCCCCAGCATTTT.

V is TRBV6-5 and J is TRBJ1-5; perhaps TRBD1 as D (5 bases). Trimming removed 6 bases from V and 4 bases from J, with 10 bases in between. Germline V gene sequence: CDR1 MNHEY, CDR2 SVGAGI. The CDR3 covers 13 residues. Here the CDR3 DNA reads TGTGCCAGCAGACACGACAGAAATCAGCCCCAGCATTTT. Amino acids: CASRHDRNQPQHF.

This clone was counted between two and nine times. CDR3 region: CASSRDRARQPQHF. The CDR3 bases are TGCGCCAGCAGCCGAGACAGGGCGCGGCAGCCCCAGCATTTT. This chain joins TRBV4-3 and TRBJ1-5, with TRBD1 matching over 7 bases. Germline V gives CDR1 LGHNA, CDR2 YSLEER. This CDR3 contains 14 residues. J gave up 7 bases and V 4 bases, and 7 bases lay outside the gene matches.

The rearrangement links TRBV14 to TRBJ2-7, with a possible D match to TRBD2 (5 bases). This CDR3 spans 17 amino acids. Trimming took 0 bases from V and 0 from J, leaving 15 bases between them. Germline V gives CDR1 SGHDN, CDR2 FVKESK. The CDR3 here is CASSQEKDLGSSYEQYF. CDR3 bases: TGTGCCAGCAGCCAAGAAAAGGACCTAGGGAGCTCCTACGAGCAGTACTTC.

The chain couples TRBV6-1 to TRBJ1-1; no clear D. Trimming stripped 7 bases from V and 4 bases from J, with 16 bases between. The V gene's germline CDR1 is MNHNS and CDR2 SASEGT. The CDR3 spans 14 residues. The CDR3 sequence is CASTPTDLGTEAFF. In DNA form, the CDR3 reads TGTGCCAGCACCCCAACCGATTTGGGCACTGAAGCTTTCTTT.

V is TRBV29-1 and J is TRBJ2-4; possibly TRBD2 for D (5 bases). Looked up from germline, CDR1 is SQVTM and CDR2 is ANQGSEA. This CDR3 is built from 14 residues. V lost 6 bases, J lost 0 bases, and 12 bases lay in between. CDR3 sequence reads: CSVRGRVAKNIQYF. The CDR3 bases are TGCAGCGTCCGAGGGCGGGTAGCCAAAAACATTCAGTACTTC.